Given below is one T cell receptor beta chain in context. At minimum, one pre-ART and two post-ART PBMC samples were obtained from each donor. The entry originates in a study of long-term antiretroviral therapy in people with HIV. Survey-level immunoSEQ v3.0 assays were run. TCRdb's copy holds only in-frame clones and misses some; the assay was immunoSEQ multiplex PCR. The profile shows some 40,000 clones, about 94% of them singletons. Looked up from germline, CDR1 is SGHNT and CDR2 is YYREEE (reference sequence). This CDR3 contains 12 residues. The source was unsorted PBMCs, collected around 9.2 years after starting antiretroviral therapy. This TCR was sampled from a man aged 25-45 years with HIV. This chain uses TRBV5-4 with TRBJ2-2, with 8 nucleotides matching TRBD2. The CDR3, as DNA: TGTTCTGGAGCGGGGGAAACCGGGGAGCTGTTTTTT. This gives the protein CSGAGETGELFF.